One T cell receptor (beta chain) is described in this entry. This sample's time point: after trial treatment. As to treatment: LDRT plus nivolumab, ipilimumab, low-dose cyclophosphamide and aspirin (RACIN trial). Using a constant-region primer together with a V-primer adapter, TCRs were subjected to 20 PCR cycles of amplification. Each CDR3 protein gets one entry after TCRdb re-called the reads with MiXCR. The data hold roughly 50,000 distinct CDR3 sequences, with approximately 35% observed a single time. This CDR3 comprises 16 residues. Germline V lookup: CDR1 SGDLS, CDR2 YYNGEE. V shed 3 bases and J shed 1 base, with 13 bases lying between them. This sample is drawn from a study of low-dose radiotherapy and immunotherapy resistance in tumors.

The rearrangement joins TRBV9 to TRBJ1-4; no definite D call. The sequencing here drew on PBMCs, taken after low-dose radiotherapy plus immunotherapy. The source is a male donor with rectosigmoid adenocarcinoma. CDR3 amino acids: CASSAELLRTNEKLFF. CDR3 sequence (DNA): TGTGCCAGCAGCGCCGAGCTGTTGCGAACTAATGAAAAACTGTTTTTT.